A single T cell receptor beta chain is shown here with its context. Original analysis: Amplification of reference gene primers provided the estimated nucleated cell counts. Generated by immunoSEQ multiplex PCR, the TCRdb table keeps only in-frame clones and is missing some. For V, J and clone size, that table is used; D and trimming come from the DNA. Among 190,000 or so clones listed, 90% were seen once. The sample originates from a study of blood T cell repertoires in COVID-19. Study details: Some COVID-19 samples were acute and others convalescent; all came from the United States, Italy and Spain. PBMCs, B-cell-depleted T cells, or T cells were the source of the cDNA or gDNA that made up the material.

This CDR3 has 16 residues. Germline V gives CDR1 KGHDR, CDR2 SFDVKD. Trimming removed 4 bases from V and 10 bases from J, with 24 bases in between. The receptor's source is a man aged 45-65 years with acute or convalescent COVID-19. This rearrangement joins TRBV24-1 to TRBJ1-2; perhaps TRBD1 as D (6 bases). The sample consisted of peripheral blood. CDR3: CATSEPKAGTMTYYTF. CDR3 coding DNA: TGTGCCACCAGTGAACCTAAAGCCGGGACAATGACTTACTACACCTTC.